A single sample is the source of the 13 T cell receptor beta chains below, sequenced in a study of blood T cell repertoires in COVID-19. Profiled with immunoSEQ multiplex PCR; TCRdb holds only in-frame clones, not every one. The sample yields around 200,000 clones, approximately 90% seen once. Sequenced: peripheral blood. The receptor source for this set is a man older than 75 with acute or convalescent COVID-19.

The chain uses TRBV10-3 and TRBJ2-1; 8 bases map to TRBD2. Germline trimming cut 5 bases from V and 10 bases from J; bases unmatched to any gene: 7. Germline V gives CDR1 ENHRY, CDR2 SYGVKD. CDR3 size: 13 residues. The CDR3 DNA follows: TGTGCCATCAGTAGAGCGGGAGAAGGGGAGCAGTTCTTC. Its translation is CAISRAGEGEQFF.

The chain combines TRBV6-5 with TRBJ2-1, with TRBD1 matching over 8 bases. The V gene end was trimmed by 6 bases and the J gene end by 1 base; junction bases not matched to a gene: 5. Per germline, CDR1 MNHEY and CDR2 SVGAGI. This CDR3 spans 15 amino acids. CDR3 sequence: CASSRTGRSYNEQFF. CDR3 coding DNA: TGTGCCAGCAGCCGGACAGGGAGGTCCTACAATGAGCAGTTCTTC.

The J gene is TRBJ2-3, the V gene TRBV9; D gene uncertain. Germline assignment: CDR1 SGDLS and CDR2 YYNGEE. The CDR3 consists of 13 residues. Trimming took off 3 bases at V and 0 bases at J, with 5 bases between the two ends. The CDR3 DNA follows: TGTGCCAGCAGCGGGCAGAGCACAGATACGCAGTATTTT. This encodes CASSGQSTDTQYF.

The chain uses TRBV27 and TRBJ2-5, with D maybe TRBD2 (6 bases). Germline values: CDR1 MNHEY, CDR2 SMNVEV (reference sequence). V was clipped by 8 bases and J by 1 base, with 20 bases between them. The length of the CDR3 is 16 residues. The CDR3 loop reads CASFPLGGARQETQYF. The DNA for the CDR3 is TGTGCCAGCTTCCCGCTCGGAGGGGCGCGCCAAGAGACCCAGTACTTC.

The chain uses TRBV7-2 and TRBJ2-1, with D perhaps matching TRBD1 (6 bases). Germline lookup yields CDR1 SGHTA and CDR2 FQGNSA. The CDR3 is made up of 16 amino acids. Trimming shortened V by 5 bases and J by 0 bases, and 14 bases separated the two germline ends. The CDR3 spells CASSPWTAFSYNEQFF. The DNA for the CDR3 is TGTGCCAGCAGCCCTTGGACAGCCTTCTCCTACAATGAGCAGTTCTTC.

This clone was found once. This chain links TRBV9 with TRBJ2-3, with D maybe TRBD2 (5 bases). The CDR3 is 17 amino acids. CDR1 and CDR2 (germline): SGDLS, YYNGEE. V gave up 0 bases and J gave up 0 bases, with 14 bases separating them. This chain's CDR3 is CASSVAFGGSSTDTQYF. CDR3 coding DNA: TGTGCCAGCAGCGTAGCCTTTGGAGGCAGTAGCACAGATACGCAGTATTTT.

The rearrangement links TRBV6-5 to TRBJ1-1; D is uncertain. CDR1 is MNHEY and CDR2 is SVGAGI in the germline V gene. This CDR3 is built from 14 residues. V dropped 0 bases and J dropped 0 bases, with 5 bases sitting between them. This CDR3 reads CASSYSPVNTEAFF. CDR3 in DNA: TGTGCCAGCAGTTACTCGCCGGTGAACACTGAAGCTTTCTTT.

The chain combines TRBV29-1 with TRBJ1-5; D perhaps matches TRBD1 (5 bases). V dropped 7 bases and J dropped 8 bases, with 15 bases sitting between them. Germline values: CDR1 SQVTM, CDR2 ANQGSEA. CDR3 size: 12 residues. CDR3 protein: CSARHGGEPQHF. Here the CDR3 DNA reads TGCAGCGCCCGACATGGGGGGGAGCCCCAGCATTTT. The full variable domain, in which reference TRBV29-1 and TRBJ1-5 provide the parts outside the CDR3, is SAVISQKPSRDICQRGTSLTIQCQVDSQVTMMFWYRQQPGQSLTLIATANQGSEATYESGFVIDKFPISRPNLTFSTLTVSNMSPEDSSIYLCSARHGGEPQHFGDGTRLSIL.

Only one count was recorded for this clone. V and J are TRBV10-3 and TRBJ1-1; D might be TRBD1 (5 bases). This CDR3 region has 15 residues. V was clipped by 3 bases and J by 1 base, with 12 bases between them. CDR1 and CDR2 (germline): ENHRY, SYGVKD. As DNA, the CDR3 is TGTGCCATCAGTGATAGTGGCAGGGAGAACACTGAAGCTTTCTTT. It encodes CAISDSGRENTEAFF.

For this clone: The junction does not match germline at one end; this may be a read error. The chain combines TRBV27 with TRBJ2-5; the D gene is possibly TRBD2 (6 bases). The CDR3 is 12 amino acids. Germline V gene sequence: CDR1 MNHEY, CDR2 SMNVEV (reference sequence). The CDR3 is CASRGFQGTQYF. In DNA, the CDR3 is TGTGCCAGCCGGGGGTTCCAAGGGACCCAGTACTTC.

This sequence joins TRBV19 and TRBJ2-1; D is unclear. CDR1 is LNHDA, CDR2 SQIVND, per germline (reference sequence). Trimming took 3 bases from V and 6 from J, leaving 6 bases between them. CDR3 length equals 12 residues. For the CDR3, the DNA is TGTGCCAGTAGTATCCTGGCCAATGAGCAGTTCTTC. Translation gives CASSILANEQFF. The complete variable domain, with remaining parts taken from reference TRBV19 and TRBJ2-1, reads DGGITQSPKYLFRKEGQNVTLSCEQNLNHDAMYWYRQDPGQGLRLIYYSQIVNDFQKGDIAEGYSVSREKKESFPLTVTSAQKNPTAFYLCASSILANEQFFGPGTRLTVL.

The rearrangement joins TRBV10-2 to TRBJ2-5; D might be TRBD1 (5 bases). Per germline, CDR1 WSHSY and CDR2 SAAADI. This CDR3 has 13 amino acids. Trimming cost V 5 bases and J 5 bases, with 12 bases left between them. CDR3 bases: TGCGCCAGCAGTCCCATCAGGGTTGAGACCCAGTACTTC. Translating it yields CASSPIRVETQYF.

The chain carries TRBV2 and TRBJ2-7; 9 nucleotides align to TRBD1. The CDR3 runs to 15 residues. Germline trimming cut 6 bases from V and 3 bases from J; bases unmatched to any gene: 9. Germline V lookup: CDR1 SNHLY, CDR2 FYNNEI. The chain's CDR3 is CASRTPGQGNYEQYV. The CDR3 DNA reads TGTGCCAGCAGGACACCGGGACAGGGTAACTACGAGCAGTACGTC.